These 16 T cell receptor beta chains were sequenced from one sample in a study of blood T cell repertoires in COVID-19 (dated by TCRdb to between 2020 and 2021). Libraries were prepared through the immunoSEQ multiplex PCR assay. As stored in TCRdb, this immuneACCESS dataset retains in-frame rearrangements with V and J assigned. A fraction of the clones does not appear; measured against another copy, unresolved V genes explain less than half of the discrepancy, and the remainder lacks a known reason. The sample data list around 700,000 clones, and over 80% of these were observed just once. Of the sample, 0.2% to 0.3% falls within the top ten clones. Sequences were obtained from peripheral blood. The receptors here all came from a woman aged 18-29 years with acute or convalescent COVID-19.

The chain links TRBV9 to TRBJ1-5, with a tentative D call TRBD1 (6 bases). The CDR3 is 15 residues long. Looked up from germline, CDR1 is SGDLS and CDR2 is YYNGEE. V lost 2 bases and J lost 1, with 10 bases in between. The CDR3 spells CASSVGGASNQPQHF. CDR3 DNA: TGTGCCAGCAGCGTCGGGGGGGCCAGCAATCAGCCCCAGCATTTT. Full variable domain (outside the CDR3, taken from reference TRBV9 and TRBJ1-5): DSGVTQTPKHLITATGQRVTLRCSPRSGDLSVYWYQQSLDQGLQFLIQYYNGEERAKGNILERFSAQQFPDLHSELNLSSLELGDSALYFCASSVGGASNQPQHFGDGTRLSIL.

A single count supports this clone. The rearrangement joins TRBV5-8 to TRBJ2-3, with 15 positions matching TRBD2. The CDR3 has 19 residues. From germline, CDR1 is SGHTS and CDR2 YDEGEE. The junction had 11 bases not matched to a gene; V was cut back by 3 bases and J by 3 bases. The CDR3 sequence is CASSYRWTSGGAETDTQYF. The CDR3, as DNA: TGTGCCAGCAGCTACAGATGGACTAGCGGGGGGGCCGAAACAGATACGCAGTATTTT.

The CDR3: CSANRFGELFF. DNA of the CDR3: TGCAGTGCCAACAGGTTCGGGGAGCTGTTTTTT. The chain carries TRBV20-1 and TRBJ2-2, with TRBD1 as a possible D gene (5 bases). The CDR3 has 11 residues. V lost 6 bases and J 7 bases, leaving 9 bases between the germline ends. Germline loops: CDR1 DFQATT, CDR2 SNEGSKA (reference sequence).

The V gene is TRBV4-2, the J gene TRBJ1-4; D is unclear. The CDR3 loop spans 15 amino acids. V was trimmed by 0 bases and J by 0 bases, leaving 5 bases between them. Germline V gene lookup returns CDR1 LGHNA and CDR2 YNFKEQ. CDR3 region: CASSQESATNEKLFF. CDR3 DNA sequence: TGTGCCAGCAGCCAAGAGTCAGCAACTAATGAAAAACTGTTTTTT.

J is TRBJ1-5 and V is TRBV2; a possible D gene is TRBD1 (5 bases). This CDR3 has 13 residues. CDR1 is SNHLY, CDR2 FYNNEI, per germline. The ends were cut back, 7 bases at V and 1 base at J, with 8 bases in the middle. CDR3 region: CASMSGSNQPQHF. As DNA, the CDR3 is TGTGCCAGCATGTCAGGGAGCAATCAGCCCCAGCATTTT.

This chain connects TRBV7-2 to TRBJ1-3; D is unclear. This CDR3 is 16 amino acids long. Germline V CDR1 and CDR2: SGHTA, FQGNSA. The ends were cut back, 1 base at V and 4 bases at J, with 14 bases in the middle. DNA for the CDR3: TGTGCCAGCAGCTTAGTAGCAGGCCCGGGGGGAAACACCATATATTTT. Translation gives CASSLVAGPGGNTIYF.

The chain recombines TRBV6-5 with TRBJ2-5, with D perhaps matching TRBD1 (6 bases). The CDR3 is made up of 16 amino acids. Trimming stripped 2 bases from V and 3 bases from J, with 16 bases between. Germline V lookup: CDR1 MNHEY, CDR2 SVGAGI. The CDR3 here is CASSYAQGPIKETQYF. DNA of the CDR3: TGTGCCAGCAGTTACGCACAGGGCCCGATCAAAGAGACCCAGTACTTC.

The chain employs TRBV7-2 and TRBJ1-3; 7 bases align to TRBD1. The CDR3 sequence is 15 residues long. V trimming: 1 base; J trimming: 4 bases; junction bases outside the gene matches: 4. The germline V gene encodes CDR1 SGHTA and CDR2 FQGNSA. DNA of the CDR3: TGTGCCAGCAGCTTAGGAGGGGGCTTAGGAAACACCATATATTTT. Its translation is CASSLGGGLGNTIYF.

The chain recombines TRBV7-2 with TRBJ2-3; maybe TRBD2 (5 bases). Germline CDR1 is SGHTA and CDR2 is FQGNSA. V shed 8 bases and J shed 2 bases, with 20 bases lying between them. This CDR3 contains 16 residues. This CDR3 reads CASLTGSLRDTDTQYF. CDR3 coding DNA: TGTGCCAGCTTGACGGGGTCGTTGAGGGACACAGATACGCAGTATTTT. The full variable domain, its missing parts supplied by reference TRBV7-2 and TRBJ2-3, is GAGVSQSPSNKVTEKGKDVELRCDPISGHTALYWYRQSLGQGLEFLIYFQGNSAPDKSGLPSDRFSAERTGGSVSTLTIQRTQQEDSAVYLCASLTGSLRDTDTQYFGPGTRLTVL.

The count of this clone is one. Here the CDR3 reads CASSSNRDNSPLHF. The CDR3 nucleotides read TGTGCCAGCTCCAGTAACCGGGATAATTCACCCCTCCACTTT. The V and J genes are TRBV18 and TRBJ1-6; D is ambiguous. Germline V CDR1 and CDR2: KGHSH, LQKENI. The CDR3 is 14 residues long. The V end lost 6 bases, the J end lost 5 bases, and 11 bases lay between the germline ends.

This chain joins TRBV2 and TRBJ2-7, with a weak D call TRBD1 (6 bases). V was pared by 10 bases and J by 3 bases, with 16 bases between. This CDR3 contains 13 residues. Germline V CDR1 and CDR2: SNHLY, FYNNEI. CDR3 sequence: CAIKDSASYEQYF. The CDR3 DNA reads as TGTGCCATCAAGGACAGTGCAAGCTACGAGCAGTACTTC. Using reference TRBV2 and TRBJ2-7 for the parts outside the CDR3, the full variable domain is EPEVTQTPSHQVTQMGQEVILRCVPISNHLYFYWYRQILGQKVEFLVSFYNNEISEKSEIFDDQFSVERPDGSNFTLKIRSTKLEDSAMYFCAIKDSASYEQYFGPGTRLTVT.

Here the CDR3 DNA reads TGTGCCATCAGTGAGGGGACAGGGGGGAATGAGCAGTTCTTC. Translation: CAISEGTGGNEQFF. The chain carries TRBV10-3 and TRBJ2-1; 11 bases align to TRBD1. Trimming removed 2 bases from V and 7 bases from J; junction bases left unmatched: 1. The CDR3 runs 14 residues. Germline values: CDR1 ENHRY, CDR2 SYGVKD.

J is TRBJ1-2 and V is TRBV7-2; 9 bases match TRBD1. The J segment lost 6 bases and the V segment lost 4 bases, leaving 9 bases of the junction unmatched. The CDR3 is 15 amino acids. Germline V gene sequence: CDR1 SGHTA, CDR2 FQGNSA. The CDR3 region is CASSWGTGLGNGYTF. CDR3 bases: TGTGCCAGCAGCTGGGGGACAGGGCTTGGAAATGGCTACACCTTC.

V gene TRBV4-1 combines with J gene TRBJ1-1; 9 nucleotides match TRBD1. The CDR3 sequence is 19 residues long. Germline CDR1 reads MGHRA; CDR2 reads YSYEKL. The ends lost 3 bases at V and 4 bases at J; junction bases unmatched: 18. The CDR3 bases are TGCGCCAGCAGCCATCCCTATACCGGGACAGGGAGAATAGGCACTGAAGCTTTCTTT. Protein product: CASSHPYTGTGRIGTEAFF.

The chain couples TRBV11-2 to TRBJ2-1, with 7 nucleotides matching TRBD2. CDR3 length: 16 residues. Trimming removed 6 bases from V and 0 bases from J; junction bases left unmatched: 8. Per the germline V gene, CDR1 is SGHAT and CDR2 is FQNNGV. CDR3 sequence: CASRPSGVLSYNEQFF. Here the CDR3 DNA reads TGTGCCAGCAGGCCTAGCGGTGTTCTCTCCTACAATGAGCAGTTCTTC.

CDR3 bases: TGTGCCACTGGGGGCGGATTCTATGGCTACACCTTC. Protein product: CATGGGFYGYTF. This chain joins TRBV7-9 and TRBJ1-2; D might be TRBD1 (6 bases). CDR1 and CDR2 from the germline V gene are SEHNR and FQNEAQ (reference sequence). The CDR3 consists of 12 residues. Between the trimmed V and J ends, which lost 10 bases and 4 bases, there was a span of 13 bases. Drawing the rest from reference TRBV7-9 and TRBJ1-2, the complete variable domain is DTGVSQNPRHKITKRGQNVTFRCDPISEHNRLYWYRQTLGQGPEFLTYFQNEAQLEKSRLLSDRFSAERPKGSFSTLEIQRTEQGDSAMYLCATGGGFYGYTFGSGTRLTVV.